The present TCR beta chain was sequenced within a study of T-cell reconstitution after alpha-beta-depleted transplantation in children. This clonotype has at least ten counts. Unique molecular identifiers were incorporated during preparation of the TCRbeta library. TCRdb passed the PCR reads through MiXCR, listing each CDR3 protein once. The table lists more than 200,000 distinct CDR3 sequences, 9.7% of them singletons. Germline V lookup: CDR1 MNHEY, CDR2 SVGAGI. CDR3 length: 14 residues. The ends were cut back, 2 bases at V and 7 bases at J, with 14 bases in the middle. This receptor was obtained from a human donor who donated a stem cell graft to a child with SCID. Sequenced material: PBMCs from the stem cell graft donor, taken from the stem cell graft. The chain has TRBV6-5 and TRBJ1-2, with D hard to call. The CDR3 protein is CASSYNSGGSGYTF. As DNA, the CDR3 is TGTGCCAGCAGTTACAATTCAGGCGGGTCTGGCTACACCTTC.